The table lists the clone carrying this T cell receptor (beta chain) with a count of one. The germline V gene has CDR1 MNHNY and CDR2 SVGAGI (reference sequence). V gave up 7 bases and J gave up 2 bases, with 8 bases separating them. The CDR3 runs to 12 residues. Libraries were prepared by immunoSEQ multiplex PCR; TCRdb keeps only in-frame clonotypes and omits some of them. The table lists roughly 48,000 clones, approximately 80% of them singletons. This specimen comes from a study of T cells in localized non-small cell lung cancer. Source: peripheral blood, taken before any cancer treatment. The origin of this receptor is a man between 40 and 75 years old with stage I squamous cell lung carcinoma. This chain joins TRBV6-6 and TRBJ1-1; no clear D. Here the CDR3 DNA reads TGTGCCAGCATCCGGCACAACACTGAAGCTTTCTTT. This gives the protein CASIRHNTEAFF.